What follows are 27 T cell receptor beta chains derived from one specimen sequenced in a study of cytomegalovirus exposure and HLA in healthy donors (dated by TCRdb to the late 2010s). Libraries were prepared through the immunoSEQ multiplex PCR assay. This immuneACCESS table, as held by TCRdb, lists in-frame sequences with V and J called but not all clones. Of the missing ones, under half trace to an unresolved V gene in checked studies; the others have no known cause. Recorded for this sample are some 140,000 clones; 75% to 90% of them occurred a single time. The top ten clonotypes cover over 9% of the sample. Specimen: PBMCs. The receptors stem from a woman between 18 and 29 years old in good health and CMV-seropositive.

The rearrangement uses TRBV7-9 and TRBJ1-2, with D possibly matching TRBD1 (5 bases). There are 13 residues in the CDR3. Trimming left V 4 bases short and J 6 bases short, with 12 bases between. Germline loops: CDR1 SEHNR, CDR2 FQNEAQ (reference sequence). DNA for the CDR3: TGTGCCAGCAGCTCCGGGGCGGGAAATGGCTACACCTTC. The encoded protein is CASSSGAGNGYTF.

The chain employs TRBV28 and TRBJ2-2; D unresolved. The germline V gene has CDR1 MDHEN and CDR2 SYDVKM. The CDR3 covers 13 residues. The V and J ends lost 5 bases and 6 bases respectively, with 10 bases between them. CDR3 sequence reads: CASSLDVAGELFF. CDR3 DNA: TGTGCCAGCAGTCTAGACGTGGCCGGGGAGCTGTTTTTT.

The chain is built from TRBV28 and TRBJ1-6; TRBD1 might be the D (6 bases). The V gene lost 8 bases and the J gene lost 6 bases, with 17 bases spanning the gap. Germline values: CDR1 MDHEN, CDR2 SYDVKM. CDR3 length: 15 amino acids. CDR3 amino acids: CASGSYGRGNSPLHF. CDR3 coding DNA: TGTGCCAGCGGGTCCTATGGCAGGGGTAATTCACCCCTCCACTTT.

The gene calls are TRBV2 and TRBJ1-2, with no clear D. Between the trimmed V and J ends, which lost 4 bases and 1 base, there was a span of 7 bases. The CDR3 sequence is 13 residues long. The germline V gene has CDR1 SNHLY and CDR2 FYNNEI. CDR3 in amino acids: CASSGQVNYGYTF. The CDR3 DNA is TGTGCCAGCAGTGGGCAGGTTAACTATGGCTACACCTTC. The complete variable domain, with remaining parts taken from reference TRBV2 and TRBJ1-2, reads EPEVTQTPSHQVTQMGQEVILRCVPISNHLYFYWYRQILGQKVEFLVSFYNNEISEKSEIFDDQFSVERPDGSNFTLKIRSTKLEDSAMYFCASSGQVNYGYTFGSGTRLTVV.

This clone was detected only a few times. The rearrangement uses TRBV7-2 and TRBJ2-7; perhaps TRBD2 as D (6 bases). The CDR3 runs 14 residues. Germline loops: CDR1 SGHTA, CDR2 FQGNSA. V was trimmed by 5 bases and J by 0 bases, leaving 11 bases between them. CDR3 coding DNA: TGTGCCAGCAGCCGGGACTCCAGCTCCTACGAGCAGTACTTC. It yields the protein CASSRDSSSYEQYF.

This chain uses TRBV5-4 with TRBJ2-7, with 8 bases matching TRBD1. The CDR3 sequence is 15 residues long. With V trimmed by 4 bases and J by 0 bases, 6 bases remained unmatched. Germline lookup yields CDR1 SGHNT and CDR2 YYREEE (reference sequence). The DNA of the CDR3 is TGTGCCAGCAGCCGACCGGGACAGGACTCCTACGAGCAGTACTTC. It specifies CASSRPGQDSYEQYF.

The CDR3 protein is CASSQEQGATEAFF. CDR3 DNA: TGCGCCAGCAGCCAAGAGCAGGGGGCCACTGAAGCTTTCTTT. This chain joins TRBV4-3 and TRBJ1-1; 8 nucleotides align to TRBD1. This CDR3 has 14 residues. After removal of 0 bases from V and 4 bases from J, the junction contained 1 base not matched to a gene. CDR1 LGHNA and CDR2 YSLEER come from the germline V gene.

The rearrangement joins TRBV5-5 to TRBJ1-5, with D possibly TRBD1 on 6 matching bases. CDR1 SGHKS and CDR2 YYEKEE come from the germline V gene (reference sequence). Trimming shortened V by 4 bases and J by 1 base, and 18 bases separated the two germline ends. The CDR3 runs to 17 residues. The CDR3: CASSALQGRGSNQPQHF. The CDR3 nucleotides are TGTGCCAGCAGCGCACTCCAGGGGCGGGGGAGCAATCAGCCCCAGCATTTT.

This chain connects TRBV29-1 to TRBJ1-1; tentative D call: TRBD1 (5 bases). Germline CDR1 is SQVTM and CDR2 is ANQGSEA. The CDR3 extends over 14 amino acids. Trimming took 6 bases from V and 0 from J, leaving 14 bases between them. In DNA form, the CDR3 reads TGCAGCGTCGGGGGAGAGGGAATGAACACTGAAGCTTTCTTT. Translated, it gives CSVGGEGMNTEAFF.

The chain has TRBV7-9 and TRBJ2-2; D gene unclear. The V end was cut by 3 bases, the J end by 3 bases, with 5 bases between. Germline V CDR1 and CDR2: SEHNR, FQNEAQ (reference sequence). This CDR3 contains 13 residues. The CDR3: CASSFPYTGELFF. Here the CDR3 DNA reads TGTGCCAGCAGCTTCCCGTACACCGGGGAGCTGTTTTTT.

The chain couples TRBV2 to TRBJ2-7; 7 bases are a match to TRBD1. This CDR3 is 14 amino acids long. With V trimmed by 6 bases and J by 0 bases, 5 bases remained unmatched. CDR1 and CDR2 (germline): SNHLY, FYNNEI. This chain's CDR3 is CASRRQGFSYEQYF. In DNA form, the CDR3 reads TGTGCCAGCAGAAGACAGGGTTTCTCCTACGAGCAGTACTTC.

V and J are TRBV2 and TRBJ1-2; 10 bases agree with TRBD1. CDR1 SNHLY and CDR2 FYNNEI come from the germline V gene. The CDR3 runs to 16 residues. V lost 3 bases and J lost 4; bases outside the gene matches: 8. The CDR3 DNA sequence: TGTGCCAGCAGTGAGGGGGGGACAGGGGCGGCCTATGGCTACACCTTC. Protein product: CASSEGGTGAAYGYTF.

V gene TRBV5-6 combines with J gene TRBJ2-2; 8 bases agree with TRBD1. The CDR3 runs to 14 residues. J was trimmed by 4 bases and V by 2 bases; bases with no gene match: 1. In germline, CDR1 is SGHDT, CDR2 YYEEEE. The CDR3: CASSFTGGTGELFF. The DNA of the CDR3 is TGTGCCAGCAGCTTTACAGGGGGCACCGGGGAGCTGTTTTTT.

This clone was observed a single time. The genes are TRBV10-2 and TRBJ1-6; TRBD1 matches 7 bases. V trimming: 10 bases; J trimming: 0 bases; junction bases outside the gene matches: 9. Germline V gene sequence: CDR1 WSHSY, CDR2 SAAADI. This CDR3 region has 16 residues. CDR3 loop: CATTTGHPSYNSPLHF. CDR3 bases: TGCGCCACCACGACAGGGCACCCCTCCTATAATTCACCCCTCCACTTT.

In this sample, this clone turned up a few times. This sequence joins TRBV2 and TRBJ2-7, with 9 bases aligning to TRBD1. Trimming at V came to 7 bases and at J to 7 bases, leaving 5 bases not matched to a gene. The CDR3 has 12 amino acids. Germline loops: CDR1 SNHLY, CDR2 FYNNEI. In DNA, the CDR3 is TGTGCCAGCACCGCCGGGACAGGGGAGCAGTACTTC. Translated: CASTAGTGEQYF. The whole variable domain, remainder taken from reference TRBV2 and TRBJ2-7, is EPEVTQTPSHQVTQMGQEVILRCVPISNHLYFYWYRQILGQKVEFLVSFYNNEISEKSEIFDDQFSVERPDGSNFTLKIRSTKLEDSAMYFCASTAGTGEQYFGPGTRLTVT.

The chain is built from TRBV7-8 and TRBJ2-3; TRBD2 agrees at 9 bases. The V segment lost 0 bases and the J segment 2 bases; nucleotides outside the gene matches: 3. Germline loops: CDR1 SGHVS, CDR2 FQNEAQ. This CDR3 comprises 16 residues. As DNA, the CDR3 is TGTGCCAGCAGCTTAGCGACTAGCGGCCTCACAGATACGCAGTATTTT. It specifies CASSLATSGLTDTQYF.

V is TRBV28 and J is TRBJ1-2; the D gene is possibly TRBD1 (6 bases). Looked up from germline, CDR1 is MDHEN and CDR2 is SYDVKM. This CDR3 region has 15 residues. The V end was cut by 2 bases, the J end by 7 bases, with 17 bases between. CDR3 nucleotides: TGTGCCAGCAGTTTAGGCTCCACAGGGCTGGGTGGCTACACCTTC. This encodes CASSLGSTGLGGYTF.

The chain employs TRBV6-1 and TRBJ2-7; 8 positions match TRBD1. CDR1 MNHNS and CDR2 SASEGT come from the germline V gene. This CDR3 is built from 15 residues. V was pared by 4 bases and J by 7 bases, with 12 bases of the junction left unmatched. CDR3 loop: CASSGPGQGAGEQYF. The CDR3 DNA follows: TGTGCCAGCAGTGGGCCGGGGCAGGGGGCCGGGGAGCAGTACTTC.

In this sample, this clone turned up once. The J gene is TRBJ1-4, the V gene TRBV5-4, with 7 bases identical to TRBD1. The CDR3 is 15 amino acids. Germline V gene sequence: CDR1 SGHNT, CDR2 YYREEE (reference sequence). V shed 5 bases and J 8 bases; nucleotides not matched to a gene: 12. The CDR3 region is CASSDRARVGEKLFF. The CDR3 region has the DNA TGTGCCAGCAGTGACAGGGCTAGGGTTGGAGAAAAACTGTTTTTT.

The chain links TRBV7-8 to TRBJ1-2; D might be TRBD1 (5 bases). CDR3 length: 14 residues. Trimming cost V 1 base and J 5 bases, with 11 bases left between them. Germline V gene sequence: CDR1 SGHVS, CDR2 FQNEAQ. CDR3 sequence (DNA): TGTGCCAGCAGCTTAGAGGCAGGGATATATGGCTACACCTTC. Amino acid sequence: CASSLEAGIYGYTF.

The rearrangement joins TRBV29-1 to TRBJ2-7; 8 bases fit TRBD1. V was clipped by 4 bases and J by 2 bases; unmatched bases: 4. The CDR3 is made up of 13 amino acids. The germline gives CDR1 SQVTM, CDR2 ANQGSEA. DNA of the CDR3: TGCAGCGTTGTTGGACAGGGAACCTACGAGCAGTACTTC. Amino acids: CSVVGQGTYEQYF.

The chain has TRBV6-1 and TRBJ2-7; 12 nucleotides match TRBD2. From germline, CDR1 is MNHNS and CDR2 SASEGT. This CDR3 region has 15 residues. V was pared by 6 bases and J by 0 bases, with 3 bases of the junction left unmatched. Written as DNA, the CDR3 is TGTGCCAGCAGACGACTAGCGGGGGTCTCCTACGAGCAGTACTTC. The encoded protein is CASRRLAGVSYEQYF.

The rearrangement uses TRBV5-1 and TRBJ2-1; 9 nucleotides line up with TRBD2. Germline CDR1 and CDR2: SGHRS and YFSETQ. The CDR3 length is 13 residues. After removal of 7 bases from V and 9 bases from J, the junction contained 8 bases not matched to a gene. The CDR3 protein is CASSDLAGREQFF. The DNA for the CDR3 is TGCGCCAGCTCGGATCTAGCGGGGCGTGAGCAGTTCTTC.

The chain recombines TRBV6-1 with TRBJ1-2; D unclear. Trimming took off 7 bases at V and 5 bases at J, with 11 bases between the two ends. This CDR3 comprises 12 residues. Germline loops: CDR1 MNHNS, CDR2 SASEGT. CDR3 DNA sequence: TGTGCCAGCAACCCAGGAACTTATGGCTACACCTTC. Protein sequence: CASNPGTYGYTF.

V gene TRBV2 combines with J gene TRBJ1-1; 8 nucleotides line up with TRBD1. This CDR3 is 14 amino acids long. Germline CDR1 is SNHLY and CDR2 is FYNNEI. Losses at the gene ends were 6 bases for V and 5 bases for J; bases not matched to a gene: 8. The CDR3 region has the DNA TGTGCCAGCAGGGACAGGGAAGTATATACTGAAGCTTTCTTT. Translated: CASRDREVYTEAFF. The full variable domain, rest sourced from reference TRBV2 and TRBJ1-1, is EPEVTQTPSHQVTQMGQEVILRCVPISNHLYFYWYRQILGQKVEFLVSFYNNEISEKSEIFDDQFSVERPDGSNFTLKIRSTKLEDSAMYFCASRDREVYTEAFFGQGTRLTVV.

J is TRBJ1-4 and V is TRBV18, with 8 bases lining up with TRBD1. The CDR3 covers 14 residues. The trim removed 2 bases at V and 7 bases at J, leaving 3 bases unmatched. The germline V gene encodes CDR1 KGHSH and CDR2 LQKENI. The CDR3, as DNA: TGTGCCAGCTCACCATCAGGGGGCCGTGAAAAACTGTTTTTT. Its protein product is CASSPSGGREKLFF. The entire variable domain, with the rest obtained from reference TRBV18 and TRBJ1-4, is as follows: NAGVMQNPRHLVRRRGQEARLRCSPMKGHSHVYWYRQLPEEGLKFMVYLQKENIIDESGMPKERFSAEFPKEGPSILRIQQVVRGDSAAYFCASSPSGGREKLFFGSGTQLSVL.

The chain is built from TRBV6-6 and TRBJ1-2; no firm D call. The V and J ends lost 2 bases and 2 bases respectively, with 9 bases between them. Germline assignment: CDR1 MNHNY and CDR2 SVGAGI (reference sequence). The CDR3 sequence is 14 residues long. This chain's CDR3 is CASSYPGTNYGYTF. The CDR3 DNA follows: TGTGCCAGCAGTTACCCAGGAACCAACTATGGCTACACCTTC.